This entry lists 29 T cell receptor beta chains sequenced from one sample in a study of human T cells and chemical hapten exposure (dated by TCRdb to the early 2020s). Sample time point, as interpreted from the label and publication: patch test 3, about 24 weeks after DPC sensitization. Sample treatment or condition, as interpreted from the label and publication: therapeutic diphenylcyclopropenone sensitization with weekly scalp DPC. Receptor amplification or capture employed RACE. Sequenced on a NextSeq 500. TCRdb reprocessed the public reads (quality trimming at Q25 with fastp, clone calling with MiXCR) and kept in-frame beta chains. A single entry per CDR3 protein holds the most common genes and DNA from its merged rows. Here the sample has some 91,000 distinct CDR3 sequences; 25% to 30% occur a single time. 10% of the sample is in the top ten clones. The sequences come from whole blood, collected in connection with sensitization to the hapten diphenylcyclopropenone (DPC). The source of these receptors is a man aged 40-49 years with alopecia areata. Some clones in this sample may be carry-over from other donors' samples.

This rearrangement joins TRBV5-6 to TRBJ2-7; the match to TRBD1 covers 8 bases. The trim removed 2 bases at V and 4 bases at J, leaving 8 bases unmatched. CDR3 length: 15 amino acids. Per germline, CDR1 SGHDT and CDR2 YYEEEE. DNA of the CDR3: TGTGCCAGCAGCTTTAATAACAGGGGGAATTACGAGCAGTACTTC. Translating gives CASSFNNRGNYEQYF.

J is TRBJ1-3 and V is TRBV30, with D possibly TRBD1 on 6 matching bases. Germline loops: CDR1 GTSNPN, CDR2 SVGIG (reference sequence). V was shortened by 4 bases and J by 7 bases, with 11 bases between the two germline ends. The CDR3 spans 12 residues. The CDR3 reads CAWIMGANTIYF. The CDR3 bases are TGTGCCTGGATCATGGGGGCCAACACCATATATTTT.

V and J are TRBV12-3 or TRBV12-4 and TRBJ2-1; D remains unclear. The V end was cut by 5 bases, the J end by 6 bases, with 17 bases between. The CDR3 sequence is 15 residues long. CDR3 DNA sequence: TGTGCCAGCAGTCCCCAGCCCCTTGGTACCAATGAGCAGTTCTTC. This codes for CASSPQPLGTNEQFF.

The rearrangement uses TRBV5-6 and TRBJ1-1; no definite D call. The germline CDR1 and CDR2 sequences are SGHDT and YYEEEE. The CDR3 extends over 15 amino acids. With 4 bases removed from V and 5 bases from J, the gap between germline ends came to 18 bases. The CDR3 sequence is CASSVGRRRRTEAFF. The CDR3 coding sequence is TGTGCCAGCAGCGTCGGACGTAGGAGGCGAACTGAAGCTTTCTTT.

The table lists this clonotype with a few counts. V usage is TRBV20-1 and J usage is TRBJ2-7, with a tentative D call TRBD2 (6 bases). Germline V CDR1 and CDR2: DFQATT, SNEGSKA (reference sequence). Trimming took off 3 bases at V and 3 bases at J, with 9 bases between the two ends. CDR3 length equals 12 residues. CDR3 bases: TGCAGTGCTAGTCAGGACTACTACGAGCAGTACTTC. It is translated as CSASQDYYEQYF.

There are a few counts of this clonotype. The genes are TRBV28 and TRBJ2-7, with D perhaps TRBD2 (6 bases). The CDR3 runs to 15 residues. Germline assignment: CDR1 MDHEN and CDR2 SYDVKM. Trimming pared 7 bases from V and 7 bases from J, leaving 23 bases between. The CDR3: CASTYPGTAGLEQYF. The CDR3 DNA reads TGTGCCAGCACCTACCCCGGGACTGCGGGGTTAGAGCAGTACTTC.

This clonotype was counted only a few times. The chain has TRBV14 and TRBJ2-7; the D gene is possibly TRBD1 (8 bases). The length of the CDR3 is 15 residues. The germline V gene has CDR1 SGHDN and CDR2 FVKESK. Trimming stripped 4 bases from V and 2 bases from J, with 15 bases between. This chain's CDR3 is CASSRGGTGTYEQYF. The CDR3 region has the DNA TGTGCCAGCAGCCGGGGAGGGACAGGAACCTACGAGCAGTACTTC.

The J gene is TRBJ2-7, the V gene TRBV7-6, with D tentatively TRBD1 (6 bases). Trimming shortened V by 5 bases and J by 0 bases, and 17 bases separated the two germline ends. The CDR3 sequence is 16 residues long. CDR1 and CDR2 (germline): SGHVS, FNYEAQ. CDR3 DNA: TGTGCCAGCAGCCGAGGCTCAGGGGAAGTCTCCTACGAGCAGTACTTC. It encodes CASSRGSGEVSYEQYF.

This chain connects TRBV12-3 or TRBV12-4 to TRBJ2-3; unclear D gene. Trimming shortened V by 3 bases and J by 4 bases, and 14 bases separated the two germline ends. This CDR3 spans 15 amino acids. CDR3: CASSLASVGADTQYF. CDR3 in DNA: TGTGCCAGCAGTTTGGCGAGCGTCGGTGCAGATACGCAGTATTTT.

This clonotype was found many times. The rearrangement joins TRBV29-1 to TRBJ2-5; perhaps TRBD2 as D (6 bases). The CDR3 covers 14 residues. Trimming shortened V by 5 bases and J by 5 bases, and 18 bases separated the two germline ends. Germline CDR1 reads SQVTM; CDR2 reads ANQGSEA. The CDR3 region is CSVNPGASAETQYF. CDR3 nucleotide sequence: TGCAGCGTTAACCCGGGAGCCTCGGCGGAGACCCAGTACTTC.

The chain joins TRBV5-4 to TRBJ2-7; weak D call: TRBD1 (7 bases). CDR3 size: 14 residues. Germline V lookup: CDR1 SGHNT, CDR2 YYREEE (reference sequence). V lost 5 bases, J lost 1 base, and 13 bases lay in between. The CDR3: CASRAGGGSYEQYF. The CDR3 coding sequence is TGTGCCAGCAGAGCAGGGGGAGGATCCTACGAGCAGTACTTC.

The chain joins TRBV20-1 to TRBJ2-7, with D perhaps TRBD1 (6 bases). This CDR3 has 13 amino acids. CDR1 DFQATT and CDR2 SNEGSKA come from the germline V gene (reference sequence). Trimming removed 5 bases from V and 3 bases from J, with 14 bases in between. CDR3 sequence reads: CSADGTQGYEQYF. DNA of the CDR3: TGCAGTGCTGACGGGACACAAGGCTACGAGCAGTACTTC.

This rearrangement joins TRBV12-3 or TRBV12-4 to TRBJ1-3; tentative D call: TRBD1 (6 bases). The length of the CDR3 is 14 residues. V dropped 3 bases and J dropped 3 bases, with 9 bases sitting between them. The CDR3 is CASSFGGLGNTIYF. CDR3 DNA sequence: TGTGCCAGCAGTTTTGGGGGGCTTGGAAACACCATATATTTT.

The V and J genes are TRBV6-2 or TRBV6-3 and TRBJ2-2; weak D call: TRBD1 (6 bases). Germline CDR1 and CDR2: MNHEY and SVGEGT. The CDR3 runs 16 residues. V was clipped by 5 bases and J by 4 bases, with 17 bases between them. In DNA, the CDR3 is TGTGCCAGCAGTCCAATTCAAGGGACATTCACCGGGGAGCTGTTTTTT. Amino acids: CASSPIQGTFTGELFF.

This clonotype was detected only a few times. A read error is possible here, since a much larger clone lies one base away. The chain carries TRBV28 and TRBJ1-2; D is perhaps TRBD1 (5 bases). The CDR3 length is 13 residues. Germline CDR1 reads MDHEN; CDR2 reads SYDVKM. CDR3 protein: CASSFRGNYGYNF. CDR3 DNA: TGTGCCAGCAGTTTCCGGGGGAACTATGGCTACAACTTC.

The rearrangement links TRBV20-1 to TRBJ1-1; D call uncertain. The CDR3 runs 12 residues. Germline V gene lookup returns CDR1 DFQATT and CDR2 SNEGSKA (reference sequence). V was clipped by 4 bases and J by 2 bases, with 8 bases between them. Written as DNA, the CDR3 is TGCAGTGCTACTACAGCAAACACTGAAGCTTTCTTT. This translates into CSATTANTEAFF.

This clonotype was seen a few times. V gene TRBV20-1 combines with J gene TRBJ2-7, with TRBD1 matching over 11 bases. Germline loops: CDR1 DFQATT, CDR2 SNEGSKA (reference sequence). With 6 bases clipped from V and 3 bases from J, the junction kept 10 bases outside the gene matches. The CDR3 totals 15 residues. The CDR3 sequence is CSASPGQGVFYEQYF. The DNA of the CDR3 is TGCAGTGCCTCCCCGGGACAGGGGGTTTTCTACGAGCAGTACTTC.

The chain joins TRBV7-9 to TRBJ1-1; the match to TRBD1 covers 7 bases. With 3 bases clipped from V and 4 bases from J, the junction kept 14 bases outside the gene matches. There are 17 residues in the CDR3. CDR1 is SEHNR and CDR2 is FQNEAQ in the germline V gene (reference sequence). The CDR3 coding sequence is TGTGCCAGCAGCTTCCCCCGAAGACAGGGTGTTCCCACTGAAGCTTTCTTT. Protein sequence: CASSFPRRQGVPTEAFF.

This clonotype was counted only a few times. The chain links TRBV6-6 to TRBJ2-6; D is possibly TRBD2 (5 bases). V shed 2 bases and J shed 2 bases, with 10 bases lying between them. CDR1 and CDR2 (germline): MNHNY, SVGAGI (reference sequence). This CDR3 has 16 residues. The CDR3 region has the DNA TGTGCCAGCAGTTACCCGCGAGGGACTGGGGCCAACGTCCTGACTTTC. Amino acid sequence: CASSYPRGTGANVLTF.

The CDR3 DNA reads as TGTGCCAGCAGTTGGACGTCTAGCGGTTTGGCCGCAGATACGCAGTATTTT. As protein: CASSWTSSGLAADTQYF. This chain links TRBV6-2 or TRBV6-3 with TRBJ2-3; TRBD2 aligns across 7 bases. The CDR3 loop spans 17 amino acids. The junction had 14 bases not matched to a gene; V was cut back by 4 bases and J by 4 bases. Germline CDR1 is MNHEY and CDR2 is SVGEGT.

The gene calls are TRBV7-9 and TRBJ1-4; TRBD1 is a possible D gene (5 bases). Trimming removed 5 bases from V and 8 bases from J, with 15 bases in between. This CDR3 is 14 amino acids long. Germline loops: CDR1 SEHNR, CDR2 FQNEAQ (reference sequence). CDR3 residues: CASSAIQGGEKLFF. The CDR3 DNA is TGTGCCAGCAGCGCAATCCAGGGAGGCGAAAAACTGTTTTTT.

This clonotype was counted between two and nine times. This sequence joins TRBV18 and TRBJ2-1, with 10 bases fitting TRBD2. Per the germline V gene, CDR1 is KGHSH and CDR2 is LQKENI. The CDR3 contains 16 residues. V gave up 3 bases and J gave up 13 bases; unmatched junction bases: 15. As DNA, the CDR3 is TGTGCCAGCTCACCCGCCTCGCGGACTAGCGGACCCAATCAGTTCTTC. The encoded protein is CASSPASRTSGPNQFF.

A few counts support this clonotype. V is TRBV6-2 or TRBV6-3 and J is TRBJ2-2, with a tentative D call TRBD1 (6 bases). The CDR3 has 14 residues. Germline values: CDR1 MNHEY, CDR2 SVGEGT. Trimming stripped 8 bases from V and 7 bases from J, with 17 bases between. CDR3 sequence reads: CASQVQGRYGELFF. The CDR3 nucleotides read TGTGCCAGCCAGGTACAGGGCCGGTACGGGGAGCTGTTTTTT.

The rearrangement joins TRBV3-1 to TRBJ1-6, with D hard to call. CDR1 and CDR2 (germline): LGHDT, YNNKEL (reference sequence). This CDR3 has 14 residues. Trimming removed 7 bases at V and 6 bases at J, with 13 bases between. The CDR3 spells CASTGKAINSPLHF. CDR3 DNA: TGTGCCAGCACTGGGAAGGCAATTAATTCACCCCTCCACTTT.

This chain connects TRBV5-1 to TRBJ2-5, with a weak D call TRBD1 (5 bases). The V end was cut by 4 bases, the J end by 1 base, with 14 bases between. The germline gives CDR1 SGHRS, CDR2 YFSETQ. This CDR3 has 15 residues. In DNA form, the CDR3 reads TGCGCCAGCAGCCGTCAGGGTGGCCCCCAAGAGACCCAGTACTTC. Translation: CASSRQGGPQETQYF.

The chain uses TRBV7-6 and TRBJ2-3; 8 bases line up with TRBD1. This CDR3 comprises 16 residues. Germline trimming cut 4 bases from V and 2 bases from J; bases unmatched to any gene: 8. In germline, CDR1 is SGHVS, CDR2 FNYEAQ. CDR3 sequence: CASSSGDRLSTDTQYF. The CDR3 coding sequence is TGTGCCAGCAGCTCGGGGGACAGGCTTTCCACAGATACGCAGTATTTT.

This clonotype was counted only a few times. This chain uses TRBV7-8 with TRBJ2-3; no reliable D call. The CDR3 covers 14 residues. Germline V gives CDR1 SGHVS, CDR2 FQNEAQ. Trimming cost V 1 base and J 3 bases, with 8 bases left between them. The CDR3: CASSLVSATDTQYF. As DNA, the CDR3 is TGTGCCAGCAGCTTAGTTTCGGCGACAGATACGCAGTATTTT.

The genes are TRBV4-2 and TRBJ1-2; no definite D call. With 0 bases removed from V and 7 bases from J, the gap between germline ends came to 9 bases. Germline CDR1 is LGHNA and CDR2 is YNFKEQ. The CDR3 extends over 13 amino acids. CDR3 nucleotides: TGTGCCAGCAGCCAAGAGAGAGCAGGTGGCTACACCTTC. Its protein is CASSQERAGGYTF.

The V call is TRBV12-3 or TRBV12-4, the J call TRBJ2-5, with TRBD1 matching over 8 bases. J gave up 5 bases and V 2 bases, and 13 bases lay outside the gene matches. This CDR3 comprises 17 residues. The CDR3 loop is CASSLRHEAGGAETQYF. CDR3 nucleotide sequence: TGTGCCAGCAGTTTAAGGCACGAGGCAGGGGGCGCCGAGACCCAGTACTTC.